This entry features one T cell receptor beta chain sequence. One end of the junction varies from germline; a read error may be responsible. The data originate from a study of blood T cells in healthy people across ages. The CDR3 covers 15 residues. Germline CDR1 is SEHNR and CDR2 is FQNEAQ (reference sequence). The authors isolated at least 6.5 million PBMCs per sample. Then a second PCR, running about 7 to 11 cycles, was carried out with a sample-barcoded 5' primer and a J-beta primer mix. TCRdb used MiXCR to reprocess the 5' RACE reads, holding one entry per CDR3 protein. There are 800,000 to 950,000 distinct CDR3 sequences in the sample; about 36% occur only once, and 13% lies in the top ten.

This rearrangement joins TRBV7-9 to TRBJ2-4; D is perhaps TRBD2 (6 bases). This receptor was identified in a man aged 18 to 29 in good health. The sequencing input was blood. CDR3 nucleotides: TGTACCAGCAGCTTAGGTGGCGGGGAAAAAAACATTCAGTACTTC. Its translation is CTSSLGGGEKNIQYF.